Following are 22 T cell receptor beta chains from one sample sequenced in a study of blood T cell repertoires in COVID-19 (dated by TCRdb to 2020 to 2021). The library came from the immunoSEQ multiplex PCR assay. Drawn from immuneACCESS, this table holds only the in-frame rearrangements with V and J called that TCRdb kept. Clones are partly lost; checked studies trace under half to an unresolved V gene and leave the rest unexplained. Within this sample are a few hundred thousand clones, with over 80% of them counted one time only. The top ten hold 1.9% of the sample. Sample: peripheral blood. The receptors derive from a man aged 25-40 years who had recovered from COVID-19.

The V and J genes are TRBV23-1 and TRBJ2-5; a weak D match, TRBD1 (5 bases). TRBV23-1 has ORF status, its function being uncertain. The CDR3 is 18 residues long. The V and J ends lost 1 base and 0 bases respectively, with 18 bases between them. In nucleotides, the CDR3 is TGCGCCAGCAGTCAATTTCCCAGGGCTCCGGAGTACCAAGAGACCCAGTACTTC. It codes for CASSQFPRAPEYQETQYF.

The chain joins TRBV14 to TRBJ2-3; TRBD1 matches 7 bases. The CDR3 extends over 14 amino acids. CDR1 and CDR2 (germline): SGHDN, FVKESK. The V segment lost 4 bases and the J segment 4 bases; nucleotides outside the gene matches: 5. Written as DNA, the CDR3 is TGTGCCAGCAGCCCCAGGGGGTACTCAGATACGCAGTATTTT. This translates into CASSPRGYSDTQYF.

This clone was counted a single time. The chain carries TRBV4-2 and TRBJ2-3; 7 bases line up with TRBD2. CDR3 length: 16 residues. Germline CDR1 LGHNA, CDR2 YNFKEQ. V lost 0 bases and J lost 2; bases outside the gene matches: 5. CDR3 coding DNA: TGTGCCAGCAGCCAAGAGGGGAGGGTAAACACAGATACGCAGTATTTT. Its translation: CASSQEGRVNTDTQYF.

This clone occurred once. One junction end does not reproduce the germline sequence, and a read error may be involved. V usage is TRBV7-3 and J usage is TRBJ1-4, with a weak D call TRBD1 (5 bases). The germline V gene has CDR1 SGHTA and CDR2 FQGTGA. The CDR3 runs to 15 residues. As DNA, the CDR3 is TGTGCCAGCAGCTTAACGGCAGGGCCTAACGAAAAACTGTTTTTT. This encodes CASSLTAGPNEKLFF.

The chain is built from TRBV20-1 and TRBJ2-5, with D possibly matching TRBD2 (6 bases). This CDR3 comprises 11 residues. Germline V lookup: CDR1 DFQATT, CDR2 SNEGSKA (reference sequence). V dropped 2 bases and J dropped 7 bases, with 8 bases sitting between them. The CDR3 here is CSARLGGTQYF. The CDR3 DNA sequence: TGCAGTGCTAGACTGGGGGGGACCCAGTACTTC.

The chain has TRBV5-1 and TRBJ1-1; TRBD1 agrees at 7 bases. J gave up 1 base and V 6 bases, and 6 bases lay outside the gene matches. Looked up from germline, CDR1 is SGHRS and CDR2 is YFSETQ. This CDR3 is built from 14 residues. The CDR3 DNA follows: TGCGCCAGCAATATCGGGACAGCGAACACTGAAGCTTTCTTT. Its protein is CASNIGTANTEAFF.

The chain carries TRBV19 and TRBJ2-3; maybe TRBD2 (5 bases). Germline V lookup: CDR1 LNHDA, CDR2 SQIVND (reference sequence). Trimming removed 5 bases at V and 2 bases at J, with 14 bases between. The CDR3 length is 15 residues. The CDR3 DNA reads as TGTGCCAGTAGTTTCGGACTGGGATACACAGATACGCAGTATTTT. It yields the protein CASSFGLGYTDTQYF.

The chain recombines TRBV7-9 with TRBJ1-1, with D unclear. The ends were cut back, 5 bases at V and 6 bases at J, with 16 bases in the middle. There are 14 residues in the CDR3. CDR1 and CDR2 from the germline V gene are SEHNR and FQNEAQ (reference sequence). CDR3 residues: CASSPGFSASEAFF. The CDR3 bases are TGTGCCAGCAGCCCCGGGTTTTCAGCCTCTGAAGCTTTCTTT.

The chain employs TRBV7-9 and TRBJ1-2; tentative D call: TRBD1 (6 bases). V lost 5 bases, J lost 4 bases, and 20 bases lay in between. The germline V gene encodes CDR1 SEHNR and CDR2 FQNEAQ (reference sequence). The CDR3 covers 16 residues. CDR3 coding DNA: TGTGCCAGCAGCCCGATGGCGGGGGGCGGAGGCTATGGCTACACCTTC. This sequence encodes CASSPMAGGGGYGYTF.

The V call is TRBV28, the J call TRBJ2-1; D unclear. From germline, CDR1 is MDHEN and CDR2 SYDVKM. The V end was cut by 3 bases, the J end by 6 bases, with 12 bases between. This CDR3 region has 14 residues. The CDR3 nucleotides read TGTGCCAGCAGTTTCGGGTCAGAGAGCAATGAGCAGTTCTTC. Its translation is CASSFGSESNEQFF.

The chain uses TRBV5-1 and TRBJ2-1; D possibly corresponds to TRBD1 (6 bases). The CDR3 contains 15 residues. CDR1 and CDR2 from the germline V gene are SGHRS and YFSETQ. Trimming removed 0 bases at V and 1 base at J, with 8 bases between. CDR3 nucleotide sequence: TGCGCCAGCAGCTTGGGTGGACAGTCCTACAATGAGCAGTTCTTC. It specifies CASSLGGQSYNEQFF.

The V and J genes are TRBV28 and TRBJ2-3; maybe TRBD2 (5 bases). Per germline, CDR1 MDHEN and CDR2 SYDVKM. CDR3 size: 14 residues. V lost 3 bases and J lost 14, with 21 bases in between. The CDR3: CASSFFQAGLLGYF. CDR3 sequence (DNA): TGTGCCAGCAGTTTCTTCCAGGCGGGCCTACTTGGGTATTTT.

The chain combines TRBV11-2 with TRBJ2-1; TRBD1 matches 9 bases. V shed 0 bases and J 8 bases; nucleotides not matched to a gene: 11. In germline, CDR1 is SGHAT, CDR2 FQNNGV. The CDR3 runs to 17 residues. The CDR3 sequence: CASSLDSAQGAAHEQFF. CDR3 in DNA: TGTGCCAGCAGCTTAGATTCGGCACAGGGGGCGGCTCATGAGCAGTTCTTC.

The table lists this clone with a few counts. The chain has TRBV11-1 and TRBJ1-1; D not resolved. The V gene lost 4 bases and the J gene lost 3 bases, with 6 bases spanning the gap. CDR3 size: 12 residues. Looked up from germline, CDR1 is SGHAT and CDR2 is FQDESV (reference sequence). CDR3 coding DNA: TGTGCCAGCAGCTACCTAGACACTGAAGCTTTCTTT. It codes for CASSYLDTEAFF.

The V and J genes are TRBV10-3 and TRBJ2-3; D not resolved. Germline assignment: CDR1 ENHRY and CDR2 SYGVKD. The CDR3 loop spans 14 amino acids. The V gene lost 4 bases and the J gene lost 2 bases, with 10 bases spanning the gap. The CDR3 here is CAISVEFYTDTQYF. The CDR3 bases are TGTGCCATCAGTGTGGAGTTTTACACAGATACGCAGTATTTT.

The gene calls are TRBV21-1 and TRBJ2-3; TRBD2, as called in the table, went unchecked against the DNA. TRBV21-1 is a pseudogene segment. The CDR3 covers 14 residues. CDR3 in amino acids: CASSKLASTDTQYF. CDR3 nucleotide sequence: TGTGCCAGCAGCAAACTAGCAAGCACAGATACGCAGTATTTT.

This sequence joins TRBV5-6 and TRBJ1-6; 9 bases align to TRBD1. The germline CDR1 and CDR2 sequences are SGHDT and YYEEEE. V shed 2 bases and J 14 bases; nucleotides not matched to a gene: 5. The CDR3 consists of 13 residues. The CDR3 here is CASSFRTGETLHF. The CDR3 bases are TGTGCCAGCAGCTTTCGGACAGGGGAGACCCTCCACTTT.

This chain connects TRBV15 to TRBJ1-5; D not resolved. Germline CDR1 is LNHNV and CDR2 is YYDKDF (reference sequence). This CDR3 has 16 residues. V was shortened by 0 bases and J by 0 bases, with 9 bases between the two germline ends. The CDR3 protein is CATSREQTISNQPQHF. The CDR3 nucleotides are TGTGCCACCAGCAGAGAACAGACAATTAGCAATCAGCCCCAGCATTTT.

The J gene is TRBJ1-1, the V gene TRBV7-3, with D hard to call. In germline, CDR1 is SGHTA, CDR2 FQGTGA. With 2 bases removed from V and 1 base from J, the gap between germline ends came to 5 bases. There are 13 residues in the CDR3. The CDR3 spells CASSLFQNTEAFF. The CDR3 nucleotides read TGTGCCAGCAGCTTATTTCAGAACACTGAAGCTTTCTTT.

This clone was found once. The genes are TRBV4-2 and TRBJ1-2; no definite D call. This CDR3 has 14 amino acids. Germline V CDR1 and CDR2: LGHNA, YNFKEQ. V lost 0 bases and J 8 bases, leaving 13 bases between the germline ends. Here the CDR3 reads CASSQDSPGVGYTF. For the CDR3, the DNA is TGTGCCAGCAGCCAAGATTCGCCCGGGGTAGGCTACACCTTC.

The V call is TRBV18, the J call TRBJ1-1; D unresolved. Trimming took off 5 bases at V and 10 bases at J, with 14 bases between the two ends. The CDR3 loop spans 12 amino acids. Per the germline V gene, CDR1 is KGHSH and CDR2 is LQKENI. The CDR3 region is CASSAERSGAFF. The CDR3, as DNA: TGTGCCAGCTCAGCCGAAAGGAGTGGAGCTTTCTTT.

The rearrangement joins TRBV6-4 to TRBJ1-6; D remains ambiguous. This CDR3 spans 13 amino acids. Trimming pared 2 bases from V and 8 bases from J, leaving 7 bases between. In germline, CDR1 is MRHNA, CDR2 SNTAGT. The DNA of the CDR3 is TGTGCCAGCAGTGACGCTTTAGATTCACCCCTCCACTTT. As protein: CASSDALDSPLHF.